The 11 T cell receptor beta chains below all came from one sample that was sequenced in a study of T cells in Graves' hyperthyroidism and ophthalmopathy. There were TCR beta CDR3 regions amplified from RNA transcripts. The primer set for the first-round RT-PCR of the TCR CDR3 was HTBI. TCRdb re-called the multiplex PCR reads with MiXCR, one entry per CDR3 protein. The sample includes about 500,000 distinct CDR3 sequences, about 45% seen only once; the top ten take about 40%. The sequencing sample was made of peripheral blood or thyroid tissue (not recorded which). All receptors derive from an adult woman with Graves' disease, either hyperthyroidism or ophthalmopathy (not recorded which).

This clonotype was seen more than once but under ten times. This chain connects TRBV13 to TRBJ1-1; D might be TRBD1 (6 bases). V was shortened by 6 bases and J by 5 bases, with 13 bases between the two germline ends. This CDR3 has 13 residues. The germline V gene encodes CDR1 PRHDT and CDR2 FYEKMQ (reference sequence). The CDR3 loop is CASSRQDRTEAFF. The DNA for the CDR3 is TGTGCCAGCAGTCGACAGGATAGGACTGAAGCTTTCTTT.

This clonotype was observed a handful of times. Since the CDR3 does not end with the conserved phenylalanine or tryptophan, this likely comes from a read error. The DNA is omitted, as the CDR3 cannot be located on it reliably, and the CDR3 follows TCRdb's listing. J is TRBJ2-5 and V is TRBV2; no check of the table's D call, TRBD2, against the DNA was made. The CDR3 length is 12 residues, termini included. Germline-derived CDR1 and CDR2 are SNHLY and FYNNEI. CDR3 sequence reads: CASSLTSGPGNT.

Comments on this clonotype: Compared with germline, one end of the junction differs, possibly owing to a read error. The V and J genes are TRBV5-4 and TRBJ1-3; no clear D. Per germline, CDR1 SGHNT and CDR2 YYREEE (reference sequence). There are 16 residues in the CDR3. This CDR3 is CASSLFRPSSGSTIYF. CDR3 in DNA: TGTGCCAGCAGCTTGTTCCGCCCAAGCTCTGGAAGCACCATATATTTT.

V gene TRBV12-3 or TRBV12-4 combines with J gene TRBJ1-1; D is ambiguous. The CDR3 contains 14 residues. V was shortened by 5 bases and J by 6 bases, with 16 bases between the two germline ends. The CDR3 DNA reads TGTGCCAGCAGTGTTTTTGTTTCGAGGGCTGAAGCTTTCTTT. Protein sequence: CASSVFVSRAEAFF.

The V and J genes are TRBV10-3 and TRBJ1-6, with a tentative D call TRBD1 (5 bases). Trimming stripped 10 bases from V and 0 bases from J, with 16 bases between. CDR1 is ENHRY, CDR2 SYGVKD, per germline. The CDR3 sequence is 16 residues long. In DNA form, the CDR3 reads TGTGCCACCGTGGACACAACGAGCTCCTATAATTCACCCCTCCACTTT. Its protein product is CATVDTTSSYNSPLHF.

This clonotype was seen many times. This chain connects TRBV25-1 to TRBJ1-5; weak D call: TRBD1 (5 bases). The CDR3 sequence is 14 residues long. CDR1 and CDR2 (germline): MGHDK, SYGVNS. Between the trimmed V and J ends, which lost 5 bases and 7 bases, there was a span of 15 bases. The CDR3 sequence is CASSNTGSGQPQHF. The CDR3 region has the DNA TGTGCCAGCAGTAACACAGGTTCGGGGCAGCCCCAGCATTTT. The entire variable domain, with the rest obtained from reference TRBV25-1 and TRBJ1-5, is as follows: EADIYQTPRYLVIGTGKKITLECSQTMGHDKMYWYQQDPGMELHLIHYSYGVNSTEKGDLSSESTVSRIRTEHFPLTLESARPSHTSQYLCASSNTGSGQPQHFGDGTRLSIL.

Many counts were recorded for this clonotype. The chain links TRBV7-2 to TRBJ1-1; D gene uncertain. The V end was cut by 1 base, the J end by 4 bases, with 7 bases between. The germline gives CDR1 SGHTA, CDR2 FQGNSA. CDR3 length: 13 amino acids. In DNA, the CDR3 is TGTGCCAGCAGCTTAGTTGAGGGCACTGAAGCTTTCTTT. Translation: CASSLVEGTEAFF.

This sequence joins TRBV7-2 and TRBJ2-2, with TRBD2 matching 12 bases. Per germline, CDR1 SGHTA and CDR2 FQGNSA. This CDR3 has 16 amino acids. J was trimmed by 4 bases and V by 5 bases; bases with no gene match: 5. The chain's CDR3 is CASSHGLAGFTGELFF. The CDR3 DNA reads TGTGCCAGCAGCCACGGACTAGCGGGATTCACCGGGGAGCTGTTTTTT. The full variable domain, with the rest looked up from reference TRBV7-2 and TRBJ2-2, is GAGVSQSPSNKVTEKGKDVELRCDPISGHTALYWYRQSLGQGLEFLIYFQGNSAPDKSGLPSDRFSAERTGGSVSTLTIQRTQQEDSAVYLCASSHGLAGFTGELFFGEGSRLTVL.

On this clonotype: A read error is likely, as this CDR3 ends without the conserved phenylalanine or tryptophan. The rearrangement joins TRBV5-1 to TRBJ1-2; D uncertain. V lost 0 bases and J lost 2, with 8 bases in between. This CDR3 has 14 amino acids. Germline V gene sequence: CDR1 SGHRS, CDR2 YFSETQ. The CDR3 loop is CASSLAVSNYGYTL. The DNA for the CDR3 is TGCGCCAGCAGCTTGGCGGTCAGCAACTATGGCTACACCCTC.

The rearrangement uses TRBV4-3 and TRBJ1-1; D gene ambiguous. Germline V gives CDR1 LGHNA, CDR2 YSLEER. CDR3 length equals 15 residues. V was shortened by 7 bases and J by 3 bases, with 18 bases between the two germline ends. CDR3 region: CASTRTTAIDTEAFF. The CDR3 DNA sequence: TGCGCCAGCACCCGAACGACGGCAATCGACACTGAAGCTTTCTTT.

This clonotype has more than one count but fewer than ten. The V call is TRBV20-1, the J call TRBJ1-2; D is possibly TRBD1 (6 bases). The CDR3 totals 12 residues. Trimming took 6 bases from V and 6 from J, leaving 14 bases between them. The germline V gene has CDR1 DFQATT and CDR2 SNEGSKA (reference sequence). CDR3 DNA: TGCAGTGCACTTAGGGGGGACGATGGCTACACCTTC. It encodes CSALRGDDGYTF.